These 21 T cell receptor beta chains came from one sample sequenced in a study of T cell responses to AZD1222 COVID-19 vaccine. TCRdb's table, derived via immunoSEQ multiplex PCR, lists solely in-frame clones and lacks some. Here the sample spans tens of thousands of clones, roughly nine tenths being singletons. The sample in question was peripheral blood, obtained on day 0 of AZD1222 vaccination. These TCRs come from an adult in good health.

The rearrangement uses TRBV18 and TRBJ1-2, with 10 bases that match TRBD1. J was trimmed by 4 bases and V by 2 bases; bases with no gene match: 7. Germline CDR1 and CDR2: KGHSH and LQKENI. The CDR3 length is 16 residues. Written as DNA, the CDR3 is TGTGCCAGCTCACCATCTGGGACAGGGGATGTCTATGGCTACACCTTC. Its translation: CASSPSGTGDVYGYTF.

The J gene is TRBJ2-1, the V gene TRBV5-1; 9 nucleotides line up with TRBD1. CDR1 is SGHRS, CDR2 YFSETQ, per germline. The V segment lost 1 base and the J segment 7 bases; nucleotides outside the gene matches: 6. This CDR3 is built from 15 residues. The CDR3 nucleotides read TGCGCCAGCAGCTTGCTGGGACAGGGTTTAAATGAGCAGTTCTTC. Encoded protein: CASSLLGQGLNEQFF. The variable domain in full, with the rest retrieved from reference TRBV5-1 and TRBJ2-1, is KAGVTQTPRYLIKTRGQQVTLSCSPISGHRSVSWYQQTPGQGLQFLFEYFSETQRNKGNFPGRFSGRQFSNSRSEMNVSTLELGDSALYLCASSLLGQGLNEQFFGPGTRLTVL.

The rearrangement uses TRBV12-3 or TRBV12-4 and TRBJ1-2, with D unresolved. The CDR3 runs 13 residues. With 5 bases removed from V and 4 bases from J, the gap between germline ends came to 11 bases. The chain's CDR3 is CASSKTEVYGYTF. CDR3 nucleotides: TGTGCCAGCAGTAAAACAGAAGTCTATGGCTACACCTTC.

This clone was recorded a few times. The V gene is TRBV6-5, the J gene TRBJ1-5, with TRBD1 as a possible D gene (6 bases). The ends were cut back, 6 bases at V and 2 bases at J, with 14 bases in the middle. The CDR3 contains 15 residues. From germline, CDR1 is MNHEY and CDR2 SVGAGI. This CDR3 is CASRVYRTGNQPQHF. The CDR3 nucleotides are TGTGCCAGCAGAGTTTATCGGACAGGCAATCAGCCCCAGCATTTT.

This clone was recorded once. The J gene is TRBJ2-5, the V gene TRBV29-1, with D possibly being TRBD2 (6 bases). V gave up 1 base and J gave up 5 bases, with 20 bases separating them. The CDR3 is 16 residues long. The germline CDR1 and CDR2 sequences are SQVTM and ANQGSEA. The CDR3 loop reads CSVEGPRLGGSETQYF. DNA of the CDR3: TGCAGCGTTGAAGGGCCTCGGTTGGGGGGATCGGAGACCCAGTACTTC.

The CDR3 nucleotides are TGTGCCAGTAGTGGACAGGGGCGGAGGACCGGGGAGCTGTTTTTT. Protein sequence: CASSGQGRRTGELFF. The V gene is TRBV19, the J gene TRBJ2-2, with 9 nucleotides matching TRBD1. CDR1 and CDR2 (germline): LNHDA, SQIVND (reference sequence). The CDR3 has 15 amino acids. Unmatched junction bases numbered 6, after V lost 5 bases and J lost 5 bases.

V is TRBV5-1 and J is TRBJ2-1; TRBD2 matches at 12 bases. J was trimmed by 7 bases and V by 2 bases; bases with no gene match: 4. CDR1 SGHRS and CDR2 YFSETQ come from the germline V gene. The CDR3 is 15 residues long. The CDR3 loop reads CASSFTSGGRNEQFF. The DNA of the CDR3 is TGCGCCAGCAGCTTTACTAGCGGGGGGCGGAATGAGCAGTTCTTC.

The chain carries TRBV29-1 and TRBJ1-2, with TRBD1 matching 7 bases. V dropped 7 bases and J dropped 7; count of bases not matched to a gene: 9. Per the germline V gene, CDR1 is SQVTM and CDR2 is ANQGSEA. The CDR3 is 12 amino acids. The CDR3 DNA sequence: TGCAGCGCAACCAGGGGGTTAGGTGGCTACACCTTC. Amino acid sequence: CSATRGLGGYTF.

This chain connects TRBV3-1 (or the pseudogene TRBV3-2) to TRBJ1-6; tentative D call: TRBD1 (6 bases). This CDR3 has 16 amino acids. V lost 1 base and J 1 base, leaving 8 bases between the germline ends. In germline, CDR1 is LGHDT, CDR2 YNNKEL (reference sequence). The CDR3 sequence is CASSQGGPSYNSPLHF. In nucleotides, the CDR3 is TGTGCCAGCAGCCAAGGGGGGCCATCCTATAATTCACCCCTCCACTTT.

The chain links TRBV4-1 to TRBJ1-5; D is undetermined. The germline V gene has CDR1 MGHRA and CDR2 YSYEKL. CDR3 length equals 16 residues. The V gene lost 0 bases and the J gene lost 0 bases, with 9 bases spanning the gap. This CDR3 is CASSQEFTLSNQPQHF. For the CDR3, the DNA is TGCGCCAGCAGCCAAGAATTCACTCTTAGCAATCAGCCCCAGCATTTT.

The V gene is TRBV4-2, the J gene TRBJ2-4; a possible D gene is TRBD1 (6 bases). The CDR3 spans 18 residues. Trimming took off 6 bases at V and 4 bases at J, with 25 bases between the two ends. Germline V gene data show CDR1 as LGHNA and CDR2 as YNFKEQ. Written as DNA, the CDR3 is TGTGCCAGCAGTCCTACCCTCGGACCCACCCAGGGGAAAAACATTCAGTACTTC. This codes for CASSPTLGPTQGKNIQYF.

This clone was recorded once. The rearrangement joins TRBV7-8 to TRBJ1-2, with D hard to call. The length of the CDR3 is 16 residues. Trimming pared 5 bases from V and 4 bases from J, leaving 20 bases between. In germline, CDR1 is SGHVS, CDR2 FQNEAQ. CDR3 residues: CASSPKSLGFSYGYTF. CDR3 nucleotides: TGTGCCAGCAGCCCCAAATCGTTGGGTTTCTCCTATGGCTACACCTTC.

DNA for the CDR3: TGTGCCATCCCACTTCTGCGGCGGGACTTTAACAATGAGCAGTTCTTC. Translating gives CAIPLLRRDFNNEQFF. This sequence joins TRBV10-3 and TRBJ2-1, with TRBD2 as a possible D gene (6 bases). Germline lookup yields CDR1 ENHRY and CDR2 SYGVKD. The length of the CDR3 is 16 residues. V shed 8 bases and J shed 5 bases, with 22 bases lying between them.

This clone was counted once. CDR3 loop: CASSLWRGVNTEAFF. CDR3 nucleotide sequence: TGTGCCAGCAGCTTATGGAGAGGGGTAAACACTGAAGCTTTCTTT. The chain is built from TRBV13 and TRBJ1-1; weak D call: TRBD1 (5 bases). The CDR3 consists of 15 residues. Germline assignment: CDR1 PRHDT and CDR2 FYEKMQ (reference sequence). V lost 2 bases and J lost 2, with 12 bases in between.

The chain recombines TRBV3-1 (or the pseudogene TRBV3-2) with TRBJ2-1; maybe TRBD1 (5 bases). Trimming pared 4 bases from V and 6 bases from J, leaving 13 bases between. The germline gives CDR1 LGHDT, CDR2 YNNKEL (reference sequence). The CDR3 length is 14 residues. DNA for the CDR3: TGTGCCAGCAGCCTTGGACAACGGACCAATGAGCAGTTCTTC. This encodes CASSLGQRTNEQFF.

This clone was picked up many times. This chain links TRBV7-8 with TRBJ1-2, with D tentatively TRBD1 (5 bases). There are 16 residues in the CDR3. The V and J ends lost 5 bases and 7 bases respectively, with 23 bases between them. Germline assignment: CDR1 SGHVS and CDR2 FQNEAQ. The CDR3: CASSEMGDFQAGGYTF. The CDR3 coding sequence is TGTGCCAGCAGCGAGATGGGGGACTTCCAGGCGGGTGGCTACACCTTC.

About this clone itself: This sample includes further DNA sequences coding for the same CDR3. The rearrangement links TRBV18 to TRBJ1-4; D gene unclear. This CDR3 region has 13 residues. Looked up from germline, CDR1 is KGHSH and CDR2 is LQKENI. Trimming pared 2 bases from V and 5 bases from J, leaving 6 bases between. The CDR3 DNA reads TGTGCCAGCTCACCAGGGCAGAATGAAAAACTGTTTTTT. This sequence encodes CASSPGQNEKLFF.

The chain employs TRBV10-3 and TRBJ1-2; perhaps TRBD1 as D (5 bases). The germline V gene has CDR1 ENHRY and CDR2 SYGVKD. The CDR3 is made up of 12 amino acids. Trimming took 7 bases from V and 8 from J, leaving 14 bases between them. This CDR3 is CAITGQGAGYTF. CDR3 DNA: TGTGCCATCACTGGGCAGGGCGCAGGCTACACCTTC.

The V and J genes are TRBV7-7 and TRBJ2-5, with no clear D. CDR1 and CDR2 from the germline V gene are SSHAT and FNYEAQ (reference sequence). V gave up 2 bases and J gave up 4 bases, with 8 bases separating them. The CDR3 covers 13 residues. The CDR3 DNA reads TGTGCCAGCAGCTTAATACTATTAGAGACCCAGTACTTC. This gives the protein CASSLILLETQYF. The whole variable domain, filled in from reference TRBV7-7 and TRBJ2-5, reads GAGVSQSPRYKVTKRGQDVTLRCDPISSHATLYWYQQALGQGPEFLTYFNYEAQPDKSGLPSDRFSAERPEGSISTLTIQRTEQRDSAMYRCASSLILLETQYFGPGTRLLVL.

This clone was detected only once. The CDR3 coding sequence is TGTGCCAGCACCAACACCGGGACAGGGGTTGGCAATCAGCCCCAGCATTTT. Amino acids: CASTNTGTGVGNQPQHF. The V call is TRBV7-9, the J call TRBJ1-5; 10 positions agree with TRBD1. V trimming: 7 bases; J trimming: 2 bases; junction bases outside the gene matches: 11. The CDR3 has 17 amino acids. The germline V gene has CDR1 SEHNR and CDR2 FQNEAQ (reference sequence). Together with reference TRBV7-9 and TRBJ1-5, the CDR3 gives the full variable domain: DTGVSQNPRHKITKRGQNVTFRCDPISEHNRLYWYRQTLGQGPEFLTYFQNEAQLEKSRLLSDRFSAERPKGSFSTLEIQRTEQGDSAMYLCASTNTGTGVGNQPQHFGDGTRLSIL.

The chain couples TRBV7-9 to TRBJ2-7; 8 nucleotides agree with TRBD2. Per the germline V gene, CDR1 is SEHNR and CDR2 is FQNEAQ (reference sequence). The V gene end was trimmed by 1 base and the J gene end by 4 bases; junction bases not matched to a gene: 6. CDR3 length: 15 residues. In DNA form, the CDR3 reads TGTGCCAGCAGCTTAGATCAAGCGGGGGAATACGAGCAGTACTTC. It encodes CASSLDQAGEYEQYF.